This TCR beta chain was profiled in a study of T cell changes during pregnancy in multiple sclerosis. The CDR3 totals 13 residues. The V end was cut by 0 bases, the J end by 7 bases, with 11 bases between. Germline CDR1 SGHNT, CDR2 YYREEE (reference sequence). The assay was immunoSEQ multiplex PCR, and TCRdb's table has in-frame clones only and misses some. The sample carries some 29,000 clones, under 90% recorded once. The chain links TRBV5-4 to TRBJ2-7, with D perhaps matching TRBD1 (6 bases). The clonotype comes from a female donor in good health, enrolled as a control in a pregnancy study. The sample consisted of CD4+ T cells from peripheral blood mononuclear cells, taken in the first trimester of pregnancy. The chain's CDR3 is CASSLAQGEEQYF. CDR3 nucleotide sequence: TGTGCCAGCAGCTTGGCACAGGGCGAGGAGCAGTACTTC. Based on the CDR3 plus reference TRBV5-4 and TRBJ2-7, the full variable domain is ETGVTQSPTHLIKTRGQQVTLRCSSQSGHNTVSWYQQALGQGPQFIFQYYREEENGRGNFPPRFSGLQFPNYSSELNVNALELDDSALYLCASSLAQGEEQYFGPGTRLTVT.